These 14 T cell receptor beta chains came from one sample sequenced in a study of blood T cell repertoires in COVID-19 (dated by TCRdb to 2020 to 2021). The library was produced with the immunoSEQ multiplex PCR assay. TCRdb holds this immuneACCESS table with in-frame rearrangements only. Some clones are missing; in checked studies, unresolved V genes explain under half, and the rest has no known cause. For this sample there are 200,000 to 300,000 clones; 90% appear just once. Together, the top ten hold 3% to 4% of the sample. The sequenced material came from peripheral blood. These receptors originate from a woman aged 40 to 50 with acute or convalescent COVID-19.

The chain links TRBV5-5 to TRBJ2-7, with 8 bases identical to TRBD1. CDR3 length: 15 amino acids. Per germline, CDR1 SGHKS and CDR2 YYEKEE (reference sequence). The trim removed 3 bases at V and 4 bases at J, leaving 9 bases unmatched. As DNA, the CDR3 is TGTGCCAGCAGCTCACCAGGGGGCGCGGGGTACGAGCAGTACGTC. It translates to CASSSPGGAGYEQYV.

This sequence joins TRBV21-1 and TRBJ2-7; the table assigns TRBD1, which was not confirmed against the DNA. TRBV21-1 is marked as a pseudogene. The CDR3 is made up of 14 amino acids. The chain's CDR3 is CASGGTGGSYEQYV. The CDR3 DNA reads as TGTGCCAGCGGGGGGACAGGGGGCTCCTACGAGCAGTACGTC.

The rearrangement uses TRBV5-4 and TRBJ1-4, with TRBD1 matching 7 bases. The germline V gene encodes CDR1 SGHNT and CDR2 YYREEE (reference sequence). With 7 bases clipped from V and 5 bases from J, the junction kept 11 bases outside the gene matches. The CDR3 consists of 15 residues. The DNA of the CDR3 is TGTGCCAGCTCCCAGGGGGGCAGTACGAATGAAAAACTGTTTTTT. Its translation is CASSQGGSTNEKLFF.

J is TRBJ1-5 and V is TRBV7-2; TRBD1 matches at 11 bases. Germline loops: CDR1 SGHTA, CDR2 FQGNSA. The CDR3 totals 16 residues. Trimming took 5 bases from V and 7 from J; bases not matched to a gene: 10. CDR3: CASSTRTGGAGQPQHF. The DNA of the CDR3 is TGTGCCAGCAGCACGAGGACAGGGGGCGCCGGGCAGCCCCAGCATTTT.

This clone has more than one count but fewer than ten. The chain links TRBV19 to TRBJ2-5, with 7 nucleotides matching TRBD1. Trimming cost V 1 base and J 3 bases; bases outside gene matches: 2. CDR3 length: 14 residues. Germline CDR1 and CDR2: LNHDA and SQIVND (reference sequence). The CDR3 nucleotides are TGTGCCAGTAGTATAGGACAGGGAAAAGAGACCCAGTACTTC. Translating it yields CASSIGQGKETQYF.

The V gene is TRBV19, the J gene TRBJ1-3; 10 positions agree with TRBD1. With 10 bases clipped from V and 7 bases from J, the junction kept 10 bases outside the gene matches. This CDR3 is 14 amino acids long. Germline CDR1 is LNHDA and CDR2 is SQIVND (reference sequence). The CDR3: CAISPGQGSNTIYF. The CDR3, as DNA: TGTGCCATATCGCCGGGACAGGGGAGCAACACCATATATTTT.

This rearrangement joins TRBV5-5 to TRBJ1-2; unclear D gene. The CDR3 is 13 amino acids. V was trimmed by 0 bases and J by 4 bases, leaving 7 bases between them. Per germline, CDR1 SGHKS and CDR2 YYEKEE (reference sequence). The DNA for the CDR3 is TGTGCCAGCAGCTTGGACAGTCTCTATGGCTACACCTTC. This encodes CASSLDSLYGYTF.

The genes are TRBV12-3 or TRBV12-4 and TRBJ1-2; D is perhaps TRBD1 (6 bases). There are 13 residues in the CDR3. Between the trimmed V and J ends, which lost 5 bases and 7 bases, there was a span of 14 bases. CDR3: CASSTAGARGYTF. The DNA for the CDR3 is TGTGCCAGCAGTACGGCGGGGGCGCGTGGCTACACCTTC.

V gene TRBV10-2 combines with J gene TRBJ1-1; D gene uncertain. Trimming took off 5 bases at V and 0 bases at J, with 16 bases between the two ends. CDR1 and CDR2 from the germline V gene are WSHSY and SAAADI. The CDR3 sequence is 16 residues long. CDR3 in DNA: TGCGCCAGCAGTCCCTTCCGGGGAACAATGAACACTGAAGCTTTCTTT. As protein: CASSPFRGTMNTEAFF.

This clone was counted only a few times. This chain uses TRBV5-6 with TRBJ1-1; D is unclear. Germline V CDR1 and CDR2: SGHDT, YYEEEE. This CDR3 is 16 amino acids long. V lost 3 bases to trimming and J lost 0 bases, with 15 bases between them. CDR3 sequence (DNA): TGTGCCAGCAGCTCAGGAGGAAGCGGGTTGAACACTGAAGCTTTCTTT. Protein: CASSSGGSGLNTEAFF. The full variable domain, with the rest looked up from reference TRBV5-6 and TRBJ1-1, is DAGVTQSPTHLIKTRGQQVTLRCSPKSGHDTVSWYQQALGQGPQFIFQYYEEEERQRGNFPDRFSGHQFPNYSSELNVNALLLGDSALYLCASSSGGSGLNTEAFFGQGTRLTVV.

J is TRBJ2-3 and V is TRBV10-3; D is ambiguous. From germline, CDR1 is ENHRY and CDR2 SYGVKD. The CDR3 is 19 residues long. The ends were cut back, 0 bases at V and 1 base at J, with 20 bases in the middle. CDR3 region: CAISESEKTATARTDTQYF. CDR3 nucleotide sequence: TGTGCCATCAGTGAGTCCGAGAAAACTGCCACCGCTCGCACAGATACGCAGTATTTT.

This chain's CDR3 is CASSVDETSVSYNEQFF. The CDR3 DNA reads TGTGCCAGCAGCGTAGACGAGACTAGCGTGTCCTACAATGAGCAGTTCTTC. J is TRBJ2-1 and V is TRBV9; TRBD2 matches 8 bases. This CDR3 has 17 amino acids. The germline V gene encodes CDR1 SGDLS and CDR2 YYNGEE. V lost 0 bases to trimming and J lost 1 base; unmatched junction nucleotides: 6.

The V call is TRBV3-1 (or the pseudogene TRBV3-2), the J call TRBJ1-2; D uncertain. Germline CDR1 is LGHDT and CDR2 is YNNKEL (reference sequence). There are 12 residues in the CDR3. V lost 3 bases and J 8 bases, leaving 10 bases between the germline ends. CDR3 sequence: CASSQTGVGYTF. CDR3 in DNA: TGTGCCAGCAGCCAGACCGGAGTAGGCTACACCTTC.

This clone appeared a single time. This sequence joins TRBV5-1 and TRBJ2-3; 10 nucleotides align to TRBD2. Germline V gene data show CDR1 as SGHRS and CDR2 as YFSETQ. The CDR3 is 15 amino acids. V lost 4 bases, J lost 3 bases, and 5 bases stayed unmatched. This CDR3 is CASSQTSGATDTQYF. The DNA for the CDR3 is TGCGCCAGCAGCCAAACTAGCGGGGCAACAGATACGCAGTATTTT. Variable domain in full (rest from reference TRBV5-1 and TRBJ2-3): KAGVTQTPRYLIKTRGQQVTLSCSPISGHRSVSWYQQTPGQGLQFLFEYFSETQRNKGNFPGRFSGRQFSNSRSEMNVSTLELGDSALYLCASSQTSGATDTQYFGPGTRLTVL.